This entry describes one TCR beta chain. The data derive from a study of CD8 T cells in Susac syndrome. The V end lost 0 bases, the J end lost 1 base, and 9 bases lay between the germline ends. Germline loops: CDR1 MNHEY, CDR2 SVGAGI. CDR3 size: 15 residues. A quantity of about 0.5 to 1 ug RNA underwent reverse transcription using random hexamers. TCRdb reprocessed the immunoSEQ multiplex PCR reads with MiXCR, giving one entry per CDR3 protein. The sample contains about 110,000 distinct CDR3 sequences, about 96% of which appear only once. This chain uses TRBV6-5 with TRBJ2-5; no clear D. The sample comprised CD4+ T cells from PBMCs. The receptor's source is a human donor in good health. The CDR3 DNA reads TGTGCCAGCAGTTACTCGCTGGCAACCCAAGAGACCCAGTACTTC. Protein: CASSYSLATQETQYF.